This entry lists 5 T cell receptor beta chains sequenced from one sample in a study of post-analysis software for immune sequencing data. Study conclusions and caveats: Five or six TRBV segments (TRBV5-6, TRBV5-1 and TRBV20-1 among them) occurred more frequently in patients than in controls.

Presence of unique molecular identifiers characterized the TCR beta cDNA libraries. TCRdb reanalysed the PCR reads using MiXCR and keeps one entry per CDR3 protein. The sample has 700,000 to 900,000 distinct CDR3 sequences; roughly 50% are singletons. No antigen is known for these receptors. Source material: blood. Source of these receptors: a girl between 5 and 17 years old with multiple sclerosis.

This chain joins TRBV27 and TRBJ1-5; 7 bases align to TRBD1. Trimming removed 5 bases from V and 6 bases from J; junction bases left unmatched: 7. Germline assignment: CDR1 MNHEY and CDR2 SMNVEV (reference sequence). The CDR3 length is 14 residues. CDR3 sequence (DNA): TGTGCCAGCAGTCCGACAGGGCAGGGTCAGCCCCAGCATTTT. This translates into CASSPTGQGQPQHF.

The chain combines TRBV9 with TRBJ1-2; D ambiguous. The V end was cut by 6 bases, the J end by 6 bases, with 0 bases between. Germline V CDR1 and CDR2: SGDLS, YYNGEE. CDR3 length equals 8 residues. The CDR3 DNA follows: TGTGCCAGCAATGGCTACACCTTC. Its protein product is CASNGYTF. Full variable domain (outside the CDR3, taken from reference TRBV9 and TRBJ1-2): DSGVTQTPKHLITATGQRVTLRCSPRSGDLSVYWYQQSLDQGLQFLIQYYNGEERAKGNILERFSAQQFPDLHSELNLSSLELGDSALYFCASNGYTFGSGTRLTVV.

This clonotype has a handful of counts. The J gene is TRBJ2-4, the V gene TRBV6-6, with no clear D. From germline, CDR1 is MNHNY and CDR2 SVGAGI (reference sequence). The CDR3 has 15 amino acids. With 0 bases removed from V and 12 bases from J, the gap between germline ends came to 18 bases. The CDR3 is CASSYSLSSVSGQYF. The CDR3 nucleotides are TGTGCCAGCAGTTACTCACTGTCCTCGGTCTCGGGTCAGTACTTC.

This chain connects TRBV7-8 to TRBJ2-1, with TRBD2 as a possible D gene (6 bases). The CDR3 covers 16 residues. In germline, CDR1 is SGHVS, CDR2 FQNEAQ. The V and J ends lost 4 bases and 10 bases respectively, with 23 bases between them. The CDR3 protein is CASSSRRGLQALEQFF. The CDR3, as DNA: TGTGCCAGCAGCTCAAGGCGGGGACTGCAAGCCTTGGAGCAGTTCTTC.

In DNA form, the CDR3 reads TGTGCCAGCAGTTACTCTCAGGGGGGTAGGATGAACACTGAAGCTTTCTTT. This codes for CASSYSQGGRMNTEAFF. The chain joins TRBV6-5 to TRBJ1-1, with 7 bases identical to TRBD1. CDR1 is MNHEY and CDR2 is SVGAGI in the germline V gene. Trimming cost V 0 bases and J 0 bases; bases outside gene matches: 7. This CDR3 has 17 residues.